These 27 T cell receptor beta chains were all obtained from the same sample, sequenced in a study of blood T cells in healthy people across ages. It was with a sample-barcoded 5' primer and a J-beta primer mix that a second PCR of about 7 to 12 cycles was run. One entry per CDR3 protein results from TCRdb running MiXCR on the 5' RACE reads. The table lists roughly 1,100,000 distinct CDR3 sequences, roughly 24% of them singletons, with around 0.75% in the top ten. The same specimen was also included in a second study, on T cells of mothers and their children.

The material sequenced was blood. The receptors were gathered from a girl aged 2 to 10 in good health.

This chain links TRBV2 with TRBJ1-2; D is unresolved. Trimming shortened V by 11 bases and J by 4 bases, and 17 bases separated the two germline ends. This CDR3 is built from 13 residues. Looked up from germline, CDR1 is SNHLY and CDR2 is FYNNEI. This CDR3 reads CASWASLAYGYTF. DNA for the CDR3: TGTGCCTCCTGGGCGTCCTTGGCCTATGGCTACACCTTC. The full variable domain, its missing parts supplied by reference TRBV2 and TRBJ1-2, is EPEVTQTPSHQVTQMGQEVILRCVPISNHLYFYWYRQILGQKVEFLVSFYNNEISEKSEIFDDQFSVERPDGSNFTLKIRSTKLEDSAMYFCASWASLAYGYTFGSGTRLTVV.

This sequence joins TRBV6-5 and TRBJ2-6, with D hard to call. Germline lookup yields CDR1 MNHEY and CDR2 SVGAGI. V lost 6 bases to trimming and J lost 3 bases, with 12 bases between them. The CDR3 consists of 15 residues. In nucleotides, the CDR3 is TGTGCCAGCAGCCCAGGACGCTTTGGGGCCAACGTCCTGACTTTC. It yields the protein CASSPGRFGANVLTF.

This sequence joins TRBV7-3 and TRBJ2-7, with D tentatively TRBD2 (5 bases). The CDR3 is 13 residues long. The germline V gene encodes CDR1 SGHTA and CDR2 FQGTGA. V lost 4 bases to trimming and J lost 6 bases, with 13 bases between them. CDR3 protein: CASSWASSGEQYF. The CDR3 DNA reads TGTGCCAGCAGCTGGGCTAGCAGCGGCGAGCAGTACTTC.

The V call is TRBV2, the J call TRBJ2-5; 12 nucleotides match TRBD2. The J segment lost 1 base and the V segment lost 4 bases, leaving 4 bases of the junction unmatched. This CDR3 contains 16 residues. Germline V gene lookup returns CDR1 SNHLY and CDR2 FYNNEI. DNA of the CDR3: TGTGCCAGCAGTGCTCAGACTAGCGGGGGCCAAGAGACCCAGTACTTC. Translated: CASSAQTSGGQETQYF.

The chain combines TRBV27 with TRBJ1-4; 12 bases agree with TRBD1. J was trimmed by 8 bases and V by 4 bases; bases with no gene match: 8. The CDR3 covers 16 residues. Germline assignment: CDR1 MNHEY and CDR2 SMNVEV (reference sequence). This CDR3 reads CASSSPGTGGVEKLFF. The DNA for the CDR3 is TGTGCCAGCAGTTCCCCCGGGACAGGGGGCGTCGAAAAACTGTTTTTT.

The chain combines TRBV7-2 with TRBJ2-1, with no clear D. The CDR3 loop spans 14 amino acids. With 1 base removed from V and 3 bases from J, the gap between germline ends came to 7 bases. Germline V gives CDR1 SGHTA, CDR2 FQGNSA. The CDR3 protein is CASSLESLYNEQFF. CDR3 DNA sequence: TGTGCCAGCAGCTTAGAATCTCTCTACAATGAGCAGTTCTTC. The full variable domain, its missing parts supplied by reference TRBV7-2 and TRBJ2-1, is GAGVSQSPSNKVTEKGKDVELRCDPISGHTALYWYRQSLGQGLEFLIYFQGNSAPDKSGLPSDRFSAERTGGSVSTLTIQRTQQEDSAVYLCASSLESLYNEQFFGPGTRLTVL.

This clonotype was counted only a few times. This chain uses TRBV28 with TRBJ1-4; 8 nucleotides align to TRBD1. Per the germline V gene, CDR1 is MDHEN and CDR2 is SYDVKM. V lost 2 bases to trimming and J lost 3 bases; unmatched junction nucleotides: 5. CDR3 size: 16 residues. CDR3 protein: CASSLKPGQANEKLFF. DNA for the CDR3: TGTGCCAGCAGTTTAAAACCGGGACAGGCTAATGAAAAACTGTTTTTT.

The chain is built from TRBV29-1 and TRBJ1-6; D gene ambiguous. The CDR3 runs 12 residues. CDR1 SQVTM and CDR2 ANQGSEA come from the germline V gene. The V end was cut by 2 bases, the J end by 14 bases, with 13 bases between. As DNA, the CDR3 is TGCAGCGTTGAATACCGACCTGGCGCCCTCCACTTT. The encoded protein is CSVEYRPGALHF.

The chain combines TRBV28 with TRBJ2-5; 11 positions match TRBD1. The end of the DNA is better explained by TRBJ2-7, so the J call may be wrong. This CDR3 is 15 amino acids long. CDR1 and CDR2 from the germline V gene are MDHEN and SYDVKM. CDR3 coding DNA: TGTGCCAGCGCGAAAGGGACAGGGGGAACCTACGAGCAGTACTTC. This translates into CASAKGTGGTYEQYF.

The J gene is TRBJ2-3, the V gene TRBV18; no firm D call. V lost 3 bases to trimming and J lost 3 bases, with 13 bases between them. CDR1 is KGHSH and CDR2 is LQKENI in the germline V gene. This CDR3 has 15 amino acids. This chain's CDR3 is CASSPSPGFTDTQYF. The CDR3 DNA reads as TGTGCCAGCTCACCGTCCCCTGGGTTTACAGATACGCAGTATTTT.

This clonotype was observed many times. CDR3 coding DNA: TGTGCCAGCAGCCAAGTAAAAGTAGGCACTGAAGCTTTCTTT. It codes for CASSQVKVGTEAFF. This chain links TRBV4-2 with TRBJ1-1, with D uncertain. This CDR3 region has 14 residues. CDR1 and CDR2 from the germline V gene are LGHNA and YNFKEQ. V dropped 1 base and J dropped 4 bases, with 10 bases sitting between them.

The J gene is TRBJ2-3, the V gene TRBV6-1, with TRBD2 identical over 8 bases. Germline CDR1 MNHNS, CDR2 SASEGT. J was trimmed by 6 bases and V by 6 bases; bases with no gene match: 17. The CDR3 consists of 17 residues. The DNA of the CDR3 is TGTGCCAGCAGCGCCTTCCCGACTAGCGCCCCTACGGATACGCAGTATTTT. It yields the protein CASSAFPTSAPTDTQYF.

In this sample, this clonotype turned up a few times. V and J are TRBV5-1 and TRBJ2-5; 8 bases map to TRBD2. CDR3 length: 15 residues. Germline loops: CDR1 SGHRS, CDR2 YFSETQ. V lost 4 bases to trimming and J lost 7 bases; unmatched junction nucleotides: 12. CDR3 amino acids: CASSPDYSGMGTQYF. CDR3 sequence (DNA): TGCGCCAGCAGCCCCGACTATAGCGGGATGGGGACCCAGTACTTC.

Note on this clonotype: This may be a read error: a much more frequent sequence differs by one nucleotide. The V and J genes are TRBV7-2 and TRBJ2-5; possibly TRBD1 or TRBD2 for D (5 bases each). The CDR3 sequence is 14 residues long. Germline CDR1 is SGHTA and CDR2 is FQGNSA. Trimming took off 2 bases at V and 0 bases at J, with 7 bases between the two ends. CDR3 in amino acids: CASSLLGDQETQYF. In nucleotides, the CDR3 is TGTGCCAGCAGCTTATTGGGGGACCAAGAGACCCAGTACTTC.

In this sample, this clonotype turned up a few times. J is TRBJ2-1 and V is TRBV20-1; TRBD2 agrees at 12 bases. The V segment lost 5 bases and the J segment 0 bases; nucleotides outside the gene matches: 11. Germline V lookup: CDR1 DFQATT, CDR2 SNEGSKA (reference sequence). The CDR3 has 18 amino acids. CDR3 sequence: CSAVSTSGSQPSYNEQFF. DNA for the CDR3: TGCAGTGCTGTATCGACTAGCGGGAGCCAACCCTCCTACAATGAGCAGTTCTTC.

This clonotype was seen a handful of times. The CDR3 region is CASSHQYRGLNEKLFF. In DNA form, the CDR3 reads TGTGCCAGCAGCCATCAATACAGGGGGTTAAATGAAAAACTGTTTTTT. The V gene is TRBV28, the J gene TRBJ1-4; 8 nucleotides line up with TRBD1. This CDR3 contains 16 residues. The germline V gene has CDR1 MDHEN and CDR2 SYDVKM. The V and J ends lost 6 bases and 5 bases, in that order; junction bases with no gene match: 11.

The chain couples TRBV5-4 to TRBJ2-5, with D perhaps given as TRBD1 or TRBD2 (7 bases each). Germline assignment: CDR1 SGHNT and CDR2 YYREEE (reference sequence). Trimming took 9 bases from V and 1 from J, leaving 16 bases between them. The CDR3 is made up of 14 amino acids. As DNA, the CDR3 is TGTGCCACAGGGGGGGTATGGGGCCAAGAGACCCAGTACTTC. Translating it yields CATGGVWGQETQYF.

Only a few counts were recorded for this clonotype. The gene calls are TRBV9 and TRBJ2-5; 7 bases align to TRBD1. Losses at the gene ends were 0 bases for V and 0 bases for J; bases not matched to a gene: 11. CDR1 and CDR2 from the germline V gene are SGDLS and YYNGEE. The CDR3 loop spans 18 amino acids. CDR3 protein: CASSVATGTDSYQETQYF. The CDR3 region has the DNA TGTGCCAGCAGCGTAGCTACAGGGACAGATAGTTACCAAGAGACCCAGTACTTC.

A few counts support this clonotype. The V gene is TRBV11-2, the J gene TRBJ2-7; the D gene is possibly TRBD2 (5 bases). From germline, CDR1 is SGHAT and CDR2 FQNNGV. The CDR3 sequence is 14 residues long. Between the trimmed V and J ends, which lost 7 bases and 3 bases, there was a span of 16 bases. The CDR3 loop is CASTSMGANYEQYF. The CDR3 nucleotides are TGTGCCAGCACCTCAATGGGAGCGAACTACGAGCAGTACTTC.

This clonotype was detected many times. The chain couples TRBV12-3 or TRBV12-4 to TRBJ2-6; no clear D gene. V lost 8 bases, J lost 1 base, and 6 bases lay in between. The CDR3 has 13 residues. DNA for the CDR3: TGTGCCAGCCGTAATTCTGGGGCCAACGTCCTGACTTTC. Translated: CASRNSGANVLTF.

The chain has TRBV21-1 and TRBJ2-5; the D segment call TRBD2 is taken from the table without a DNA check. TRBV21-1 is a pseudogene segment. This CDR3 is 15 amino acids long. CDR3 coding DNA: TGTGCCAGCAGCAAACTAGCGGGAGGAACAGAGACCCAGTACTTC. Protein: CASSKLAGGTETQYF.

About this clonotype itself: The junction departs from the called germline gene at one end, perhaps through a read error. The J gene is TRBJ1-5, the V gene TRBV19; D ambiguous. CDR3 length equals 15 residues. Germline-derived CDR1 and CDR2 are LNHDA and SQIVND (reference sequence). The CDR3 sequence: CASSMSGRPNRPQHF. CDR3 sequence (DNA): TGTGCCAGTAGTATGTCTGGACGACCAAATCGGCCCCAGCATTTT.

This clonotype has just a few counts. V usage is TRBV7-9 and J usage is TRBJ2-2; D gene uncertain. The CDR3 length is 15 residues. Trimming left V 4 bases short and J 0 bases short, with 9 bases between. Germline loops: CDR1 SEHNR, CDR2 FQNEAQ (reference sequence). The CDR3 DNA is TGTGCCAGCAGCTCCCAAAGCGCGAACACCGGGGAGCTGTTTTTT. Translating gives CASSSQSANTGELFF. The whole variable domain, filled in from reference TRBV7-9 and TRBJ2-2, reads DTGVSQNPRHKITKRGQNVTFRCDPISEHNRLYWYRQTLGQGPEFLTYFQNEAQLEKSRLLSDRFSAERPKGSFSTLEIQRTEQGDSAMYLCASSSQSANTGELFFGEGSRLTVL.

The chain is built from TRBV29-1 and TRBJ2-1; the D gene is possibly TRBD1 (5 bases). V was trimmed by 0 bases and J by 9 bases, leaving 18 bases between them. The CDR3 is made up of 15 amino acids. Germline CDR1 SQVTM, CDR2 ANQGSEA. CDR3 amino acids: CSVEDQGPSLGEQFF. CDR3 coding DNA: TGCAGCGTTGAAGATCAGGGCCCTTCTTTAGGTGAGCAGTTCTTC.

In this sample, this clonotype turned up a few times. The CDR3 sequence is CASSLLSREPYGYTF. The CDR3 nucleotides are TGTGCCAGCAGCTTATTGTCCCGGGAACCCTATGGCTACACCTTC. This sequence joins TRBV11-2 and TRBJ1-2; D gene ambiguous. CDR1 and CDR2 (germline): SGHAT, FQNNGV. CDR3 length: 15 residues. V lost 2 bases, J lost 4 bases, and 14 bases lay in between.

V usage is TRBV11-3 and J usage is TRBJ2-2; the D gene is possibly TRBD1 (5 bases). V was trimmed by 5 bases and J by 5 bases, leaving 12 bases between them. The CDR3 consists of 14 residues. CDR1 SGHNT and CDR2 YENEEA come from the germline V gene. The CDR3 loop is CASSQSTDTGELFF. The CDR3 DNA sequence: TGTGCCAGCAGCCAATCGACAGATACCGGGGAGCTGTTTTTT.

As DNA, the CDR3 is TGTGCCAGCAGTTCCCCCCTGATCAAGTCCAATGAGCAGTTCTTC. Its translation: CASSSPLIKSNEQFF. The chain joins TRBV27 to TRBJ2-5; D gene uncertain. The tail of the sequence fits TRBJ2-1 better, so the J call may be wrong. The CDR3 contains 15 residues. The germline CDR1 and CDR2 sequences are MNHEY and SMNVEV (reference sequence).